A selection of T cell receptor beta chains follows, all from one sample in a study of blood T cell repertoires in COVID-19. TCRdb's copy holds only in-frame clones and misses some; the assay was immunoSEQ multiplex PCR. In the table there are about 92,000 clones, approximately 80% of which are singletons. Sequencing was done on a sample of peripheral blood. These receptor sequences come from a woman in her 70s with acute or convalescent COVID-19. The CDR3 runs from the conserved cysteine through the conserved F or W. Fields, in order: J gene, clone size, V gene, D gene, CDR3 DNA, CDR3 protein. The D gene is left open where the match is weak. Size is omitted from some rows. Given values are once, few, many or a class for expanded clones.

TRBJ2-3 - TRBV3-1/TRBV3-2 - TGTGCCAGCAGCCAAGAGCGTGAGGATACGCAGTATTTT CASSQEREDTQYF
TRBJ1-2 - TRBV4-2 TRBD1 TGTGCCAGCAGCCGCGACAGGGTCCATGGCTACACCTTC CASSRDRVHGYTF
TRBJ2-5 once TRBV7-9 - TGTGCCAGCAGCTTAGCCCCAATAGGGCGGGGAGAGACCCAGTACTTC CASSLAPIGRGETQYF
TRBJ2-7 - TRBV5-1 TRBD2 TGCGCCAGCGCCGGAGGGCTGACTAGCGGGCCTAAGCCCTCCTACGAGCAGTACTTC CASAGGLTSGPKPSYEQYF
TRBJ2-7 few TRBV7-2 TRBD2 TGTGCCAGCAGGTCCCCCACTAGCGGGCCCTCCTACGAGCAGTACTTC CASRSPTSGPSYEQYF
TRBJ2-7 - TRBV5-6 TRBD1 TGTGCCAGCAGCAGCACAGGGGGCGAGCAGTACTTC CASSSTGGEQYF
TRBJ1-1 - TRBV28 - TGTGCCAGCAGTTCCGTTTCCAGGAAACCGAACACTGAAGCTTTCTTT CASSSVSRKPNTEAFF
TRBJ1-6 - TRBV27 TRBD1 TGTGCCAGCAGTTTTACAGGGGTGAGCTCCTATAATTCACCCCTCCACTTT CASSFTGVSSYNSPLHF
TRBJ1-2 - TRBV2 TRBD1 TGTGCCAGCAGTACAGGGGGTCGGGGCTACACCTTC CASSTGGRGYTF
TRBJ2-7 few TRBV21-1 - TGTGCCAGCAGCAAAGGTGGGCGTTCCAGCTCCTACGAGCAGTACTTC CASSKGGRSSSYEQYF
TRBJ2-1 - TRBV7-9 TRBD2 TGTGCCAGCAGCTTGGGTAGCGGGGGGCCCAATGAGCAGTTCTTC CASSLGSGGPNEQFF
TRBJ2-7 few TRBV28 - TGTGCCAGCAGCCCAGGGGTCGAGCAGTACTTC CASSPGVEQYF
TRBJ2-2 few TRBV7-3 - TGTGCCAGCAGCTTAACACCAGGGTCGAACACCGGGGAGCTGTTTTTT CASSLTPGSNTGELFF
TRBJ2-1 once TRBV28 - TGTGCCAGCAGCCCCGGGCTCTGGCAGGGTCGAGTCAATGAGCAGTTCTTC CASSPGLWQGRVNEQFF
TRBJ1-5 - TRBV30 - TGTGCCTGGGCGACAGCAGTCAATCAGCCCCAGCATTTT CAWATAVNQPQHF
TRBJ2-1 - TRBV6-1 TRBD2 TGTGCCAGCAGTGAGGGACGTGGACTAGCGGGATTCTACAATGAGCAGTTCTTC CASSEGRGLAGFYNEQFF
TRBJ2-5 - TRBV7-9 TRBD1 TGTGCCAGCAGCTTTACAGGGGGCCCAGAGACCCAGTACTTC CASSFTGGPETQYF
TRBJ1-1 - TRBV10-3 TRBD1 TGTGCCATCAGGGGACAGACTGGGGACACTGAAGCTTTCTTT CAIRGQTGDTEAFF
TRBJ1-1 - TRBV25-1 - TGTGCCAGCAAAGGGCACAGGGCCTCCACTGAAGCTTTCTTT CASKGHRASTEAFF
TRBJ2-7 - TRBV4-2 TRBD2 TGTGCCAGCAGCCAAGGGACTAGCGGGTACGAGCAGTACTTC CASSQGTSGYEQYF
TRBJ1-3 - TRBV28 - TGTGCCAGCAGTTTATCAGGAAACACCATATATTTT CASSLSGNTIYF
TRBJ1-3 - TRBV2 TRBD1 TGTGCCAGCAGCCTAGACAGGGTAGGGGCTGGAAACACCATATATTTT CASSLDRVGAGNTIYF
TRBJ2-1 - TRBV24-1 TRBD2 TGTGCCGCCGGGACTAGCGGGAGAGAGGGCTCCTACAATGAGCAGTTCTTC CAAGTSGREGSYNEQFF
TRBJ2-3 - TRBV9 TRBD1 TGTGCCAGCAGCGTAGTGGGACAGGGGGCGGCAGATACGCAGTATTTT CASSVVGQGAADTQYF
TRBJ2-2 - TRBV5-4 TRBD2 TGTGCCACAAAAAGGGAGGGCGGGGAGCTGTTTTTT CATKREGGELFF
TRBJ1-5 - TRBV28 TRBD1 TGTGCCAGCAGCTCCGACAGGGAAATTCATCAGCCCCAGCATTTT CASSSDREIHQPQHF
TRBJ2-7 - TRBV29-1 - TGCAGCGTTGTGGACAGCCTCACTTGGGGCGAGCAGTACTTC CSVVDSLTWGEQYF
TRBJ1-1 - TRBV5-4 - TGTGCCAGCAGCTTTGGCAGAATAAACACTGAAGCTTTCTTT CASSFGRINTEAFF
TRBJ2-1 - TRBV6-6 TRBD1 TGTGCCAGCAGTCGAACCGGGACAGGGGCAGTCAATGAGCAGTTCTTC CASSRTGTGAVNEQFF